This T cell receptor beta chain appears in the sequencing data of a study of T cells in Graves' hyperthyroidism and ophthalmopathy (dated 2019 in TCRdb). Context from the whole study: Peripheral blood was sampled at the time of initial diagnosis, prior to any treatment. To identify distinguishing TCR V-J signatures, a discovery cohort of 90 to 100 patients was used, comprising 40 to 45 with Graves' ophthalmopathy and roughly 60 with stable Graves' hyperthyroidism. An independent validation cohort of some 18 hyperthyroidism patients and about 15 patients who later progressed to ophthalmopathy tested prospective prediction of ophthalmopathy. The roughly 90 discovery patients were divided at random into training and test sets in a 7:3 ratio. In six Graves' hyperthyroidism patients, the study also compared T-cell repertoires from thyroid tissue with T-cell repertoires from blood. After blood sampling, hyperthyroidism patients were treated with methimazole at a starting dose of 30 mg daily, and ophthalmopathy patients were treated with high-dose intravenous methylprednisolone. The paper describes TCR Vbeta CDR3 sequencing of 130 to 150 peripheral blood samples, made up of fewer than 50 ophthalmopathy patients, 70 to 75 hyperthyroidism patients and 17 progressor patients. Beyond this particular receptor, the publication reports: In validation, the model predicted progression to ophthalmopathy with around 71% sensitivity and 72% to 85% specificity, a median of 6.5 months before onset. Blood samples also contained most of the expanded thyroid clonotypes (frequency above 0.001), which suggests that blood repertoires may reflect thyroid immune responses. Sample size was not statistically predetermined, and blinding of investigators to group allocation was not performed. In cross-validation, a model built on a 13 V-J signature told ophthalmopathy apart from stable hyperthyroidism with 85% to 90% sensitivity and about 81% specificity, and in testing the same model reached 80%/75%.

The TCR beta CDR3 regions were amplified from the RNA transcripts. The first round of RT-PCR for the TCR CDR3 was performed with the HTBI primer set and the Qiagen OneStep RT-PCR kit. Libraries were constructed in a second round of multiplex PCR, after which size selection and purification were carried out. Paired-end sequencing of the libraries was performed with 100 bp reads on an Illumina HiSeq2000. The published analysis was carried out like this. SOAPnuke was used to process the raw data, with reads discarded if the reads contained adapters or uncalled bases, had a mean Phred below 15, or lacked an exact constant-primer or identifier match. High-quality paired reads were merged using COPE v1.2.5, and each unique nucleotide sequence was defined as a clonotype. Clonotypes were aligned to IMGT TRBV, TRBD and TRBJ reference segments using MiTCR v1.1. The analysis included only V-J combinations with a frequency above 0.0001, which together covered more than 99% of the repertoires. A TCS score was defined as the ratio of F50 (clonal expansion) to E x V (chaos), with BLOSUM62-based TCRdist applied between CDR3 peptides within each V-J. Welch's t-statistics and random forest reduced roughly 500 V-J features to 13, which were used in a naive Bayes classifier (R e1071). In-frame beta chains were kept once TCRdb had trimmed the public reads at Q25 with fastp and called clones with MiXCR. Rows with one shared CDR3 protein collapse into an entry with the most common genes and DNA. For this entry, the V and J calls and clone size follow TCRdb and not the study's own pipeline. This sample gives over 300,000 distinct CDR3 sequences in total; about 15% of them show up just once. The ten largest clones represent about 11% of the sample.

Cut back by 4 bases and 8 bases, the V and J ends lie 12 bases apart. Inclusive of the bounding cysteine and phenylalanine, the CDR3 is 13 residues long. Just CDR3 DNA is preserved here, 39 bases in frame from base 1. Reading the germline V gene gives CDR1 SGHNT and CDR2 YENEEA. Points on this clonotype: The clone's antigen remains unknown. Per-nucleotide qualities are absent, and no much larger clonotype sits a single base away.

Stable Graves' hyperthyroidism was defined as the absence of progression to ophthalmopathy over 18 months of follow-up. Hyperthyroidism patients were aged 18 to 65 years and newly diagnosed, with disease duration of less than 2 months. Exclusion was applied to patients with uncontrolled infections, other autoimmune diseases, pregnancy or lactation. Diagnoses relied on clinical symptoms, serum thyroxine and TRAb, thyroid ultrasound and orbital computed tomography. PBMCs were isolated from about 9.2 ml of fresh peripheral blood by Ficoll-Paque density gradient centrifugation. Total RNA was extracted with Trizol reagent, and quality was checked on an Agilent 2100 Bioanalyzer.

This clonotype was sampled from a woman in her sixties or seventies with Graves' hyperthyroidism. The sample consisted of blood. In this chain, TRBV11-3 is recombined with TRBJ2-1, with a tentative D gene TRBD2 over 5 matching bases. The DNA reads as follows: TGTGCCAGCAGCTCACTAGGCTCATATGAGCAGTTCTTC. Protein translation: CASSSLGSYEQFF.